The present entry profiles one TCR beta chain with its context. What antigen it recognizes has not been identified. There are no base qualities to consult, and no much larger clone falls within one base. One collaborating source in Seattle enrolled patients during active infection and followed them longitudinally through the course of disease. Whole blood was collected in K2EDTA tubes by collaborating institutions according to the institutions' own protocols. For TCRbeta analysis, collaborators shipped samples in one of three forms: frozen whole blood, isolated PBMCs, or DNA extracted from either of those sample types. The immunoSEQ Assay, a bias-controlled multiplex PCR, was used to amplify TCRbeta CDR3 regions from genomic DNA. Under the source paper's analysis protocol: Within the assay, amplification of reference gene primers was used to estimate how many nucleated cells each sample contained. To quantify the absolute abundance of each unique TCRbeta CDR3 rearrangement, sequence reads were collapsed and filtered. Productive Simpson clonality was computed per sample as the square root of Simpson's diversity index over productive rearrangements. In its TCRdb copy, this immuneACCESS table keeps in-frame sequences only and misses some clones. Where compared with another copy, unresolved V genes explain less than half of these, and the others have no known cause. V and J calls plus clone size are reproduced from that table; the DNA served to infer D and trimming. The table for this sample lists roughly 460,000 clones; 85% to 90% of them were counted only once. Jointly, the top ten make up 0.7% to 1% of the sample.

CDR3 length: 15 amino acids, cysteine to phenylalanine. This entry keeps only the CDR3 DNA: 45 bases, framed from base 1. From a lookup of the germline V gene, CDR1 and CDR2 are KGHDR and SFDVKD. At the junction V is shortened by 7 bases and J by 0 bases, with 14 bases in between. The data derive from a study of blood T cell repertoires in COVID-19 (TCRdb year 2020). In terms of the full investigation: Samples covering the acute and convalescent phases of COVID-19 were provided by collaborators in the United States, Italy and Spain. Sample metadata almost always included a de-identified subject ID, COVID-19 status, age in years and sex. Where available, HLA class I and class II types were obtained from metadata supplied by the sample provider rather than from assay-based typing. The prospective study material was composed of cDNA or gDNA derived from T cells, B-cell-depleted T cells, or PBMCs. A freely available public database, intended as a resource for researchers studying the immune response to SARS-CoV-2, is where the repertoires were released. Samples were obtained from the ongoing ImmuneRACE study (first 160 participants) and from 1,254 subjects provided by 6 global collaborators. Deeply sampled blood TCRbeta repertoires from subjects exposed to, actively infected with, or recovered from COVID-19 were included in the dataset.

Study-wide conclusions, independent of this receptor: Clinical and demographic metadata were provided uncurated, with the amount varying by source and participant.

The sequencing sample was made of peripheral blood. The clonotype comes from a man in his late teens or twenties with COVID-19, enrolled during active disease. Recombination connected TRBV24-1 to TRBJ1-1, with no confident D gene call. The nucleotide sequence reads as follows: TGTGCCACCAGAACCCCGAGGAAGTTGAACACTGAAGCTTTCTTT. It translates to CATRTPRKLNTEAFF.